The 29 T cell receptor beta chains given below trace back to one sample, sequenced in a study of CD8 T cells in ankylosing spondylitis (dated by TCRdb to the late 2010s). Libraries were prepared through 5' RACE. Sequencing took place on an Illumina HiSeq 2500. TCRdb handled the public reads itself, with Q25 trimming in fastp and clone calling in MiXCR, and kept productive beta chains. Rows are combined by CDR3 protein, so each entry shows the most common genes and DNA. Within this sample are roughly 160,000 distinct CDR3 sequences, with approximately 10% of them counted one time only. The top ten constitute almost 30% of the sample. The sequenced material came from blood, either unsorted or a sorted T cell fraction (not recorded which). Receptors were obtained from a male donor with ankylosing spondylitis or in good health (not recorded which).

This clonotype was counted between two and nine times. An end of the junction differs from the germline gene, which may be a read error. The chain joins TRBV15 to TRBJ1-1; unclear D gene. CDR1 LNHNV and CDR2 YYDKDF come from the germline V gene (reference sequence). This CDR3 comprises 13 residues. The CDR3 here is CAASRDGNTEAFF. CDR3 sequence (DNA): TGTGCCGCCAGCAGAGATGGGAACACTGAAGCTTTCTTT. The full variable domain, with the rest looked up from reference TRBV15 and TRBJ1-1, is DAMVIQNPRYQVTQFGKPVTLSCSQTLNHNVMYWYQQKSSQAPKLLFHYYDKDFNNEADTPDNFQSRRPNTSFCFLDIRSPGLGDTAMYLCAASRDGNTEAFFGQGTRLTVV.

As concerns this clonotype: Just one base apart from a much larger clone, this may be a read error. The chain is built from TRBV12-3 or TRBV12-4 and TRBJ2-1; D possibly matches TRBD1 or TRBD2 (5 bases each). This CDR3 contains 15 residues. Written as DNA, the CDR3 is TGTACCAGCAGTGCTCCCGGGGCACAATACAATGAGCAGTTCTTC. Encoded protein: CTSSAPGAQYNEQFF.

This clonotype was recorded many times. This chain connects TRBV29-1 to TRBJ2-3; 7 positions match TRBD1. The CDR3 extends over 12 amino acids. Trimming at V came to 6 bases and at J to 5 bases, leaving 5 bases not matched to a gene. The germline V gene encodes CDR1 SQVTM and CDR2 ANQGSEA. DNA for the CDR3: TGCAGCGTGACAGGGATAAGAGATACGCAGTATTTT. Amino acids: CSVTGIRDTQYF.

This clonotype was observed at least ten times. CDR3 in DNA: TGTGCCACCAGTGATGCCACCAGGAACACCGGGGAGCTGTTTTTT. Its translation: CATSDATRNTGELFF. The rearrangement joins TRBV24-1 to TRBJ2-2; D is uncertain. V lost 3 bases to trimming and J lost 1 base, with 8 bases between them. The CDR3 totals 15 residues. Germline loops: CDR1 KGHDR, CDR2 SFDVKD.

For this clonotype: A read error may explain this, as a much larger clone is one base away. CDR3 residues: CTSSFFGGALTYQAGELFF. In nucleotides, the CDR3 is TGTACCAGCAGTTTCTTTGGGGGGGCCCTAACTTACCAAGCCGGGGAGCTGTTTTTT. The rearrangement joins TRBV2 to TRBJ2-2; D may be TRBD2 (7 bases). Germline V gene data show CDR1 as SNHLY and CDR2 as FYNNEI. CDR3 length: 19 residues.

This clonotype was recorded many times. The chain recombines TRBV2 with TRBJ2-1, with D unclear. This CDR3 has 14 residues. Trimming took off 3 bases at V and 10 bases at J, with 16 bases between the two ends. Germline CDR1 is SNHLY and CDR2 is FYNNEI. The CDR3 DNA follows: TGTGCCAGCAGTGATGACTTGGAGATTCTAGAGCAGTTCTTC. Its protein is CASSDDLEILEQFF.

This clonotype was recorded at least ten times. The chain couples TRBV30 to TRBJ2-3; a possible D gene is TRBD2 (6 bases). Trimming shortened V by 7 bases and J by 4 bases, and 18 bases separated the two germline ends. Germline V gene lookup returns CDR1 GTSNPN and CDR2 SVGIG (reference sequence). The CDR3 is 14 residues long. CDR3 DNA sequence: TGTGCCTTGGAAGAGGGATCGGGGGCAGATACGCAGTATTTT. Translation gives CALEEGSGADTQYF.

The chain links TRBV10-2 to TRBJ2-5, with D uncertain. Germline CDR1 and CDR2: WSHSY and SAAADI. The CDR3 has 12 amino acids. V was cut by 5 bases and J by 4 bases, with 8 bases left in between. The CDR3 loop reads CASSLTPETQYF. The CDR3 region has the DNA TGCGCCAGCAGTCTAACTCCAGAGACCCAGTACTTC.

A few counts support this clonotype. This rearrangement joins TRBV19 to TRBJ2-4, with a tentative D call TRBD2 (6 bases). V lost 1 base, J lost 6 bases, and 10 bases lay in between. This CDR3 spans 14 amino acids. The germline V gene encodes CDR1 LNHDA and CDR2 SQIVND (reference sequence). The CDR3 here is CASSIGEEGNIQYF. CDR3 DNA sequence: TGTGCCAGTAGTATAGGTGAGGAGGGAAACATTCAGTACTTC.

The V and J genes are TRBV11-3 and TRBJ1-1; D is uncertain. The CDR3 has 12 residues. The ends were cut back, 6 bases at V and 4 bases at J, with 9 bases in the middle. CDR1 is SGHNT and CDR2 is YENEEA in the germline V gene. The CDR3 is CASRGRSTEAFF. CDR3 DNA sequence: TGTGCCAGCAGAGGACGGTCCACTGAAGCTTTCTTT. The whole variable domain, remainder taken from reference TRBV11-3 and TRBJ1-1, is EAGVVQSPRYKIIEKKQPVAFWCNPISGHNTLYWYLQNLGQGPELLIRYENEEAVDDSQLPKDRFSAERLKGVDSTLKIQPAELGDSAVYLCASRGRSTEAFFGQGTRLTVV.

There are many counts of this clonotype. The chain employs TRBV4-3 and TRBJ2-7; 8 bases are shared with TRBD2. CDR3 length: 16 amino acids. Unmatched junction bases numbered 6, after V lost 0 bases and J lost 2 bases. Germline V lookup: CDR1 LGHNA, CDR2 YSLEER. The CDR3 DNA follows: TGCGCCAGCAGCCAAGATAGCGAGCGGGGGACCTACGAGCAGTACTTC. This codes for CASSQDSERGTYEQYF.

This clonotype appeared many times. Here the CDR3 DNA reads TGTGCCAGCAGCACTAAGCTGAACACTGAAGCTTTCTTT. It translates to CASSTKLNTEAFF. The chain recombines TRBV12-3 or TRBV12-4 with TRBJ1-1; unclear D gene. V gave up 6 bases and J gave up 0 bases, with 8 bases separating them. The CDR3 is made up of 13 amino acids.

This clonotype was seen a few times. The chain links TRBV7-8 to TRBJ2-3; 11 bases match TRBD1. CDR1 SGHVS and CDR2 FQNEAQ come from the germline V gene. The CDR3 length is 15 residues. The V gene end was trimmed by 3 bases and the J gene end by 9 bases; junction bases not matched to a gene: 8. The CDR3 reads CASSFGQGAGGTQYF. The CDR3 DNA reads as TGTGCCAGCAGCTTTGGACAGGGGGCAGGAGGAACGCAGTATTTT.

Only a few counts were recorded for this clonotype. The rearrangement joins TRBV18 to TRBJ2-5; D is unclear. V dropped 2 bases and J dropped 5 bases, with 9 bases sitting between them. In germline, CDR1 is KGHSH, CDR2 LQKENI. This CDR3 has 13 amino acids. CDR3 amino acids: CASSPARKETQYF. The CDR3 coding sequence is TGTGCCAGCTCACCAGCCAGGAAGGAGACCCAGTACTTC.

The chain is built from TRBV7-8 and TRBJ1-4, with 7 bases fitting TRBD1. CDR3 length: 15 residues. V gave up 3 bases and J gave up 4 bases; unmatched junction bases: 5. Per germline, CDR1 SGHVS and CDR2 FQNEAQ. The CDR3 DNA follows: TGTGCCAGCAGCTTCTCAGGGGGGTTTAATGAAAAACTGTTTTTT. Protein sequence: CASSFSGGFNEKLFF.

This clonotype was seen at least ten times. The V gene is TRBV12-3 or TRBV12-4, the J gene TRBJ1-4, with 8 bases aligning to TRBD1. This CDR3 contains 16 residues. V gave up 5 bases and J gave up 4 bases; unmatched junction bases: 9. The CDR3 DNA is TGTGCCAGCAGTCCGACTCGCAGGGGGCTTAATGAAAAACTGTTTTTT. Its translation is CASSPTRRGLNEKLFF.

The sample holds many counts of this clonotype. The rearrangement joins TRBV6-1 to TRBJ1-1; TRBD1 aligns across 10 bases. CDR1 is MNHNS, CDR2 SASEGT, per germline. CDR3 length: 15 residues. V shed 5 bases and J 0 bases; nucleotides not matched to a gene: 3. DNA of the CDR3: TGTGCCAGCAGTCAGGACAGGGGGATGAACACTGAAGCTTTCTTT. It encodes CASSQDRGMNTEAFF.

This clonotype was recorded at least ten times. This chain joins TRBV6-2 or TRBV6-3 and TRBJ2-4; D gene uncertain. The V end was cut by 8 bases, the J end by 0 bases, with 5 bases between. The CDR3 loop spans 12 amino acids. Germline loops: CDR1 MNHEY, CDR2 SVGEGT. Written as DNA, the CDR3 is TGTGCCAGCGGAGTAGCCAAAAACATTCAGTACTTC. Protein sequence: CASGVAKNIQYF.

Many counts were recorded for this clonotype. V is TRBV13 and J is TRBJ2-3; D is perhaps TRBD2 (5 bases). CDR3 length: 15 amino acids. Trimming stripped 4 bases from V and 6 bases from J, with 17 bases between. The germline CDR1 and CDR2 sequences are PRHDT and FYEKMQ (reference sequence). The CDR3 bases are TGTGCCAGCAGCTCGGCGACCGGTCCGGGGGATACGCAGTATTTT. As protein: CASSSATGPGDTQYF.

This clonotype was seen a few times. V usage is TRBV5-1 and J usage is TRBJ2-7; D is possibly TRBD1 (5 bases). Germline V lookup: CDR1 SGHRS, CDR2 YFSETQ. The V end was cut by 0 bases, the J end by 10 bases, with 14 bases between. The CDR3 runs to 13 residues. CDR3 sequence: CASSLDRWGEQYF. For the CDR3, the DNA is TGCGCCAGCAGCTTGGATCGGTGGGGCGAACAGTACTTC.

This clonotype was picked up many times. V is TRBV27 and J is TRBJ2-3, with TRBD2 matching 15 bases. V was clipped by 3 bases and J by 6 bases; unmatched bases: 4. Germline values: CDR1 MNHEY, CDR2 SMNVEV (reference sequence). The CDR3 contains 16 residues. Written as DNA, the CDR3 is TGTGCCAGCAGTTTCTGGACTAGCGGGGGGGCCGATACGCAGTATTTT. Translation gives CASSFWTSGGADTQYF.

The sample holds many counts of this clonotype. The V call is TRBV4-1, the J call TRBJ2-3, with 8 positions matching TRBD2. V lost 2 bases and J lost 1; bases outside the gene matches: 5. CDR1 is MGHRA and CDR2 is YSYEKL in the germline V gene. The CDR3 length is 16 residues. The CDR3 DNA follows: TGCGCCAGCAGCCAAAGCGGGAGCTCCGGCACAGATACGCAGTATTTT. It translates to CASSQSGSSGTDTQYF.

On this clonotype: A read error may be the cause here, since a much bigger clone is one base away. The CDR3 bases are TGTGCCAGCAGCTTAGGGGTAGGCACTATCTCCTACGATCAGTACTTC. Its protein product is CASSLGVGTISYDQYF. This rearrangement joins TRBV7-8 to TRBJ2-7; D unclear. The germline CDR1 and CDR2 sequences are SGHVS and FQNEAQ. The CDR3 runs to 16 residues.

This clonotype was counted a few times. The chain couples TRBV6-2 or TRBV6-3 to TRBJ2-6, with TRBD1 matching 7 bases. V lost 7 bases and J lost 9; bases outside the gene matches: 9. The CDR3 consists of 14 residues. Germline lookup yields CDR1 MNHEY and CDR2 SVGEGT. The CDR3 coding sequence is TGTGCCAGCAAGGGGGCAGAAGTTTACAACGTCCTGACTTTC. Translated: CASKGAEVYNVLTF.

This clonotype has at least ten counts. The V and J genes are TRBV12-3 or TRBV12-4 and TRBJ2-1, with 8 bases matching TRBD1. The junction had 2 bases not matched to a gene; V was cut back by 6 bases and J by 7 bases. The CDR3 sequence is 12 residues long. The CDR3 is CASRWDRNEQFF. In nucleotides, the CDR3 is TGTGCCAGCAGGTGGGACAGGAATGAGCAGTTCTTC.

This clonotype was found many times. The chain employs TRBV29-1 and TRBJ2-5, with a tentative D call TRBD1 (5 bases). This CDR3 spans 12 amino acids. CDR1 and CDR2 (germline): SQVTM, ANQGSEA. Between the trimmed V and J ends, which lost 8 bases and 1 base, there was a span of 11 bases. The CDR3 protein is CSLGASQETQYF. The DNA for the CDR3 is TGCAGCCTAGGGGCCTCCCAAGAGACCCAGTACTTC.

This clonotype showed up many times. The V call is TRBV29-1, the J call TRBJ2-7; a weak D match, TRBD2 (6 bases). The germline V and J ends were trimmed by 4 bases and 6 bases, with 16 bases remaining between them. The CDR3 sequence is 13 residues long. Per the germline V gene, CDR1 is SQVTM and CDR2 is ANQGSEA. CDR3 sequence reads: CSVAGAGTVEQYF. The CDR3, as DNA: TGCAGCGTTGCGGGAGCTGGTACGGTCGAGCAGTACTTC.

The rearrangement links TRBV20-1 to TRBJ2-3; 9 bases are a match to TRBD2. The CDR3 is 15 residues long. In germline, CDR1 is DFQATT, CDR2 SNEGSKA (reference sequence). With V trimmed by 6 bases and J by 0 bases, 7 bases remained unmatched. In DNA, the CDR3 is TGCAGTGCAATCCTAGCGGGAAGGAGCACAGATACGCAGTATTTT. Protein sequence: CSAILAGRSTDTQYF.

The chain recombines TRBV29-1 with TRBJ2-1; TRBD2 matches 8 bases. This CDR3 spans 16 amino acids. CDR1 is SQVTM, CDR2 ANQGSEA, per germline. The CDR3 DNA follows: TGCACCGCCGGGGGTGGCGGGGGGACCTCCTACAATGAGCAGTTCTTC. Translation: CTAGGGGGTSYNEQFF.